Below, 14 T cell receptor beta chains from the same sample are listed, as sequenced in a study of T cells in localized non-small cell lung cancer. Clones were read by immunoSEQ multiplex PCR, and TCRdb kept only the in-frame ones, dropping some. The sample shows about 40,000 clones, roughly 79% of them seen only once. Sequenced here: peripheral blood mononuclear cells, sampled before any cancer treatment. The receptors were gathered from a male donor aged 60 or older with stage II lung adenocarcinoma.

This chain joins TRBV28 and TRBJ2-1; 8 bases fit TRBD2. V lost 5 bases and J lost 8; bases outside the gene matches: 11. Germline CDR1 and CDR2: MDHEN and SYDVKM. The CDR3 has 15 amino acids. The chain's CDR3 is CASSQVIAGSYEQFF. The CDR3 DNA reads TGTGCCAGCAGTCAAGTGATAGCGGGAAGCTATGAGCAGTTCTTC.

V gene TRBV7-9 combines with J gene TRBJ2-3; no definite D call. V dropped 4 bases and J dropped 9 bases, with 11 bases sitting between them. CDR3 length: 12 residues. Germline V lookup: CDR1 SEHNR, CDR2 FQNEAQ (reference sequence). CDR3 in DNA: TGTGCCAGCAGCTCGCAGTTGAAGACGCAGTATTTT. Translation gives CASSSQLKTQYF.

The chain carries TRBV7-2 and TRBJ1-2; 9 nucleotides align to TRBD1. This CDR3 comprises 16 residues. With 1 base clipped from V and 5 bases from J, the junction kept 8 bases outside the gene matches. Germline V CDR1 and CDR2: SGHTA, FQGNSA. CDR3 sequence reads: CASSLGDRARSYGYTF. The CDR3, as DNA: TGTGCCAGCAGCTTAGGGGACAGGGCTCGGAGTTATGGCTACACCTTC.

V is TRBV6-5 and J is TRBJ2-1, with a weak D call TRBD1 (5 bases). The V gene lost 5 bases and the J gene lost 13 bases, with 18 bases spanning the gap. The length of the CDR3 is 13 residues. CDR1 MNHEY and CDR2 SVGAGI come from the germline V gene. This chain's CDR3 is CASSRVTASGQFF. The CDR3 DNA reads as TGTGCCAGCAGTCGAGTGACAGCCTCTGGTCAGTTCTTC.

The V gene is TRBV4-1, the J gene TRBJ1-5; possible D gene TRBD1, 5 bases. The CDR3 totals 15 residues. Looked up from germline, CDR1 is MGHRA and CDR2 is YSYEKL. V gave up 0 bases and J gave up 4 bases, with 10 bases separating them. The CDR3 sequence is CASSQEAGSNQPQHF. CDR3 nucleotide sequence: TGCGCCAGCAGCCAAGAAGCAGGGTCTAATCAGCCCCAGCATTTT.

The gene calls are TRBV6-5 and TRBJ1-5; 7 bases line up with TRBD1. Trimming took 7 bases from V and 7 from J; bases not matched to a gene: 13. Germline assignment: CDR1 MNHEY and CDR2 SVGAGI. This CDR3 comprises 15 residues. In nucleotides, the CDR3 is TGTGCCAGCACCAAGGGGGCAGGGACCCTACAGCCCCAGCATTTT. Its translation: CASTKGAGTLQPQHF.

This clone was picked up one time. In nucleotides, the CDR3 is TGCGCCAGCAGCTTTACTAGATTCGGTGAGCAGTTCTTC. This encodes CASSFTRFGEQFF. The rearrangement joins TRBV5-1 to TRBJ2-1; D possibly corresponds to TRBD2 (5 bases). This CDR3 is 13 amino acids long. Germline V gene data show CDR1 as SGHRS and CDR2 as YFSETQ. Between the trimmed V and J ends, which lost 2 bases and 9 bases, there was a span of 12 bases.

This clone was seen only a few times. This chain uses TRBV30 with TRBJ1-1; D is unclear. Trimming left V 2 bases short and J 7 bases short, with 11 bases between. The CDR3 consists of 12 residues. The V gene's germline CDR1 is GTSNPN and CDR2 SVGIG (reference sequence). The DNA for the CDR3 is TGTGCCTGGAGTATCCCCCCCCTTGAAGCTTTCTTT. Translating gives CAWSIPPLEAFF.

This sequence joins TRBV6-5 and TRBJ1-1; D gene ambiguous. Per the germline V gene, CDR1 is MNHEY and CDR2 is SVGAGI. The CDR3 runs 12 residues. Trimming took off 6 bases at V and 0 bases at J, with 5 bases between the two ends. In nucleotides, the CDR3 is TGTGCCAGCAGCGTCCTGAACACTGAAGCTTTCTTT. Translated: CASSVLNTEAFF.

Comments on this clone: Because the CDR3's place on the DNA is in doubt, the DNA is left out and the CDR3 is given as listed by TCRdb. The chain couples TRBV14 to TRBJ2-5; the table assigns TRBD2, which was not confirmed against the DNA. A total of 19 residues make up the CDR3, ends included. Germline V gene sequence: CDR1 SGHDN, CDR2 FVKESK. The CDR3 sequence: CASSQHRDYNLRQQETQYF.

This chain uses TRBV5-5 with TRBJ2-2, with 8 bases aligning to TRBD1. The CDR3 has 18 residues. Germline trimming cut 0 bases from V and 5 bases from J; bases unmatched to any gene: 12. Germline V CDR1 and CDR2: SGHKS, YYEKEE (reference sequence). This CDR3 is CASSLDPQRRGPTGELFF. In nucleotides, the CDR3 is TGTGCCAGCAGCTTGGACCCCCAACGCAGGGGGCCAACCGGGGAGCTGTTTTTT.

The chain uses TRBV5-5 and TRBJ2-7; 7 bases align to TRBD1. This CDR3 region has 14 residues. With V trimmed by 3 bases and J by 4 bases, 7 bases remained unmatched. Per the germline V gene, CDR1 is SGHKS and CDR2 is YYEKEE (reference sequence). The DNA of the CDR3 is TGTGCCAGCAGCTACGGGACAGTCCAATACGAGCAGTACTTC. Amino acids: CASSYGTVQYEQYF.

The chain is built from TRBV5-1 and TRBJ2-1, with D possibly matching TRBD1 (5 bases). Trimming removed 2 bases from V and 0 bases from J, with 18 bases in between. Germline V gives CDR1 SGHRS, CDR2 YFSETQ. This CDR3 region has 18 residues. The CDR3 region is CASSLGWGGISSYNEQFF. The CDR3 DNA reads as TGCGCCAGCAGCTTAGGTTGGGGCGGAATTAGCTCCTACAATGAGCAGTTCTTC.

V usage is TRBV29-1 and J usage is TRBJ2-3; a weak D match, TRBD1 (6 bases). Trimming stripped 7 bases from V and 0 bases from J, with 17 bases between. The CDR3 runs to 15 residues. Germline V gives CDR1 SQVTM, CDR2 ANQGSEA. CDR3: CSARTARGSTDTQYF. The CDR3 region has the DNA TGCAGCGCTCGGACGGCCAGGGGAAGCACAGATACGCAGTATTTT.